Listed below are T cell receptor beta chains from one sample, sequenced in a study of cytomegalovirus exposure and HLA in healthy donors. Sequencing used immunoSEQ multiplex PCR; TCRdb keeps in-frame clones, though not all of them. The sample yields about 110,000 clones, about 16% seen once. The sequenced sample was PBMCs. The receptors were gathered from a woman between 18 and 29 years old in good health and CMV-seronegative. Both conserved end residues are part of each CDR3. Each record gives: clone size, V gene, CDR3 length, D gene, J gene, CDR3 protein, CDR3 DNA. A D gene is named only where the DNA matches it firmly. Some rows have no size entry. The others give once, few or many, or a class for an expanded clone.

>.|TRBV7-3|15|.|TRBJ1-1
CASRVGGGGYTEAFF
TGTGCCAGCAGGGTCGGGGGAGGAGGTTACACTGAAGCTTTCTTT
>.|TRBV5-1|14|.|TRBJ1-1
CASSPNSGQPEAFF
TGCGCCAGCAGCCCTAATTCCGGACAGCCTGAAGCTTTCTTT
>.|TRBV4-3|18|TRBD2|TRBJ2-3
CASSQESASGGLRETQYF
TGCGCCAGCAGCCAAGAAAGTGCAAGCGGGGGGCTGAGAGAAACGCAGTATTTT
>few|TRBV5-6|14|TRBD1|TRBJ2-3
CASSPGTGLDTQYF
TGTGCCAGCAGCCCCGGGACAGGGTTGGATACGCAGTATTTT
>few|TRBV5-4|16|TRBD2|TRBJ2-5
CASSLGPAGSKETQYF
TGTGCCAGCAGCTTGGGGCCAGCGGGGAGCAAAGAGACCCAGTACTTC
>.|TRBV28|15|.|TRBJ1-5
CASSLAGGGNQPQHF
TGTGCCAGCAGTTTAGCCGGGGGAGGCAATCAGCCCCAGCATTTT
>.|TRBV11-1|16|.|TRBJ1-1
CASSLYYDAPGTEAFF
TGTGCCAGCAGCTTATACTACGACGCCCCCGGGACTGAAGCTTTCTTT
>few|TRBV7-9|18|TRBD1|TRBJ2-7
CASSWSGQGSQNLYEQYF
TGTGCCAGCAGCTGGTCGGGACAGGGGTCCCAAAACCTCTACGAGCAGTACTTC
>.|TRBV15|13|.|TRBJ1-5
CATRRGENQPQHF
TGTGCCACCCGGCGAGGAGAGAATCAGCCCCAGCATTTT
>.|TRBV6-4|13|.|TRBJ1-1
CASSDRENTEAFF
TGTGCCAGCAGTGACCGGGAGAACACTGAAGCTTTCTTT
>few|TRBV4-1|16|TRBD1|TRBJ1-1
CASSKGQGALNTEAFF
TGCGCCAGCAGCAAGGGACAGGGGGCTTTGAACACTGAAGCTTTCTTT
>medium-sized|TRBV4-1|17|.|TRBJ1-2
CASSQDGGAGDNYGYTF
TGCGCCAGCAGCCAAGATGGTGGGGCAGGGGATAACTATGGCTACACCTTC
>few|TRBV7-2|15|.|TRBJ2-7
CASSLVAGAGYEQYF
TGTGCCAGCAGCTTAGTTGCGGGGGCAGGTTACGAGCAGTACTTC
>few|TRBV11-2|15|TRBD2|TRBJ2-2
CASSPQGLAVGELFF
TGTGCCAGCAGCCCTCAAGGACTAGCAGTCGGGGAGCTGTTTTTT
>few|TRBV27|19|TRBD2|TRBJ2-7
CASSLRVSLAGSLSYEQYF
TGTGCCAGCAGTTTACGGGTGAGCCTAGCGGGGAGTTTGTCCTACGAGCAGTACTTC
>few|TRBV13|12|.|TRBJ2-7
CASSFSSYEQYF
TGTGCCAGCAGCTTCAGTTCCTACGAGCAGTACTTC
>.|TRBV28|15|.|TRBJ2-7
CASSQEQGSRDEQYF
TGTGCCAGCAGCCAGGAACAGGGTTCCAGGGACGAGCAGTACTTC
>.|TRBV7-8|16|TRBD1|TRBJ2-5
CASSTAGTGAEETQYF
TGTGCCAGCAGCACGGCGGGGACAGGGGCGGAAGAGACCCAGTACTTC
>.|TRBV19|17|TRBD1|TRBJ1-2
CASNTDGDRRPDYGYTF
TGTGCCAGTAATACCGACGGGGACAGAAGGCCAGACTATGGCTACACCTTC
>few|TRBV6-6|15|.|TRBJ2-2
CASSHRTEGTGELFF
TGTGCCAGCAGCCACAGGACAGAGGGCACCGGGGAGCTGTTTTTT
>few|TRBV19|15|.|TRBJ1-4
CASSTRQTTNEKLFF
TGTGCCAGTAGTACCCGACAGACAACTAATGAAAAACTGTTTTTT
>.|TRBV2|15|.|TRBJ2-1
CASIRGLWSYNEQFF
TGTGCCAGCATACGTGGACTCTGGTCCTACAATGAGCAGTTCTTC
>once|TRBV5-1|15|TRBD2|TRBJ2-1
CASSLASGRGNEQFF
TGCGCCAGCAGCTTGGCGAGCGGGAGGGGAAATGAGCAGTTCTTC